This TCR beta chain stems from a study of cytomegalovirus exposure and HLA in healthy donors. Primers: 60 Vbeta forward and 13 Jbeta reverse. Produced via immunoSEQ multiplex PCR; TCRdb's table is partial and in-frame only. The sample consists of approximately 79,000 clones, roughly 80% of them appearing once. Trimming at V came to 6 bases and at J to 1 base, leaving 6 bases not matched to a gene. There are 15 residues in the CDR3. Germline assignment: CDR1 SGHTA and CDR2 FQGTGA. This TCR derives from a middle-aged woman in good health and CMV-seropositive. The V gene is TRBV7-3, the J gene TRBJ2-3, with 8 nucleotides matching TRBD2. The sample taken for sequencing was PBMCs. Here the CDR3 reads CASSSRGGGTDTQYF. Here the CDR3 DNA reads TGTGCCAGCAGTTCACGGGGGGGCGGCACAGATACGCAGTATTTT.